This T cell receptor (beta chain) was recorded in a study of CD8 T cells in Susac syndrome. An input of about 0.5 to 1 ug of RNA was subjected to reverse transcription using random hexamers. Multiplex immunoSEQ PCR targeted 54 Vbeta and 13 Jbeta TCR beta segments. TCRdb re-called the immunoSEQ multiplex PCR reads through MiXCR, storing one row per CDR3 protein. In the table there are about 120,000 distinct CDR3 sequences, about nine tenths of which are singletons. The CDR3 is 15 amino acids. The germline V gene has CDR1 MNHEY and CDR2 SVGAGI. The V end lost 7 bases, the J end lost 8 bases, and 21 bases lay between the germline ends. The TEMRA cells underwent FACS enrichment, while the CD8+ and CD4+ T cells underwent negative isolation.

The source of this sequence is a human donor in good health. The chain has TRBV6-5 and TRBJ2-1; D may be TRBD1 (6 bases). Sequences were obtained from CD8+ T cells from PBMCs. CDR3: CASTYAPTGLYEQFF. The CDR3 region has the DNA TGTGCCAGCACCTATGCCCCGACAGGCCTCTATGAGCAGTTCTTC.